The source of this T cell receptor (beta chain) is a study of blood T cell repertoires in COVID-19 (dated by TCRdb to between 2020 and 2021). With respect to the entire study: Samples from collaborators originated in the United States, Italy and Spain and spanned both the acute and convalescent phases of COVID-19. A freely available public database, intended as a resource for researchers studying the immune response to SARS-CoV-2, is where the repertoires were released. The samples were drawn from the first 160 participants of the ongoing ImmuneRACE study and from 1,254 subjects provided by 6 global collaborators. The prospective study material was composed of cDNA or gDNA derived from T cells, B-cell-depleted T cells, or PBMCs. The dataset comprised deeply sampled blood TCRbeta repertoires from subjects exposed to, actively infected with, or recovered from COVID-19. Nearly every sample came with metadata listing a de-identified subject ID, COVID-19 status, age in years and sex. Where HLA class I and class II types were available, the types were taken from metadata supplied by the sample provider, not from assay-based typing.

TCRbeta CDR3 regions were amplified from genomic DNA using the immunoSEQ Assay, a bias-controlled multiplex PCR. Per the authors' processing: The number of nucleated cells in each sample was estimated from the amplification of reference gene primers within the assay. To quantify the absolute abundance of each unique TCRbeta CDR3 rearrangement, sequence reads were collapsed and filtered. Productive Simpson clonality was computed per sample as the square root of Simpson's diversity index over productive rearrangements. Held by TCRdb, this immuneACCESS table contains in-frame sequences only and omits some clones. Under half of the omission traces to an unresolved V gene where checked; the cause of the rest is unknown. The V and J calls and clone size come from that table; D and trimming were worked out from the DNA. Across this sample there are around 270,000 clones, with about 83% seen only once. Clones ranked in the top ten supply 1.5% of the sample.

Samples from volunteer blood donors who had recovered from COVID-19 were contributed by a second Seattle source. Whole blood was collected in K2EDTA tubes by collaborating institutions according to the institutions' own protocols. For TCRbeta analysis, collaborators shipped samples in one of three forms: frozen whole blood, isolated PBMCs, or DNA extracted from either of those sample types. Worth noting for this clone: No cognate antigen has been identified for it. The input lacks base qualities; no much larger clone sits a single base away.

Beyond this particular receptor, the publication reports: The amount of clinical and demographic metadata varied by source and participant and was provided uncurated.

The sequencing input was peripheral blood. The TCR was taken from a woman between 35 and 50 years old who had recovered from COVID-19.

The DNA is as follows: TGTGCCAGCAGTTCCCTTTCGGGCTACACCTTC. Translated, this is CASSSLSGYTF. The rearrangement joined TRBV28 to TRBJ1-2, with the D gene call left open. There are 11 amino acids in the CDR3, from cysteine to phenylalanine inclusive. The retained sequence is limited to the CDR3, 33 bases, with the frame set at the first base. The V end loses 4 bases and the J end loses 8 bases, and a stretch of 8 bases separates them. CDR1 and CDR2 are read off the germline V gene as MDHEN and SYDVKM.